The next 24 T cell receptor beta chains were all read from a single sample in a study of shared clonotypes between healthy human individuals. Profiled with immunoSEQ multiplex PCR; TCRdb holds only in-frame clones, not every one. The sample holds about 450,000 clones, approximately 79% seen once. Sequencing was performed on PBMCs. The receptors shown here come from a woman aged 40 to 55 in good health. Some clones in this sample may be carry-over from other donors' samples.

The chain joins TRBV19 to TRBJ1-4; 9 bases fit TRBD1. V gave up 7 bases and J gave up 5 bases; unmatched junction bases: 11. CDR1 is LNHDA, CDR2 SQIVND, per germline (reference sequence). The CDR3 covers 16 residues. The CDR3 loop is CASKGWAGTGNEKLFF. The CDR3 DNA reads as TGTGCCAGTAAGGGCTGGGCCGGGACAGGGAATGAAAAACTGTTTTTT.

This chain connects TRBV7-8 to TRBJ2-1; tentative D call: TRBD1 (7 bases). The CDR3 runs to 16 residues. V dropped 0 bases and J dropped 0 bases, with 9 bases sitting between them. Germline lookup yields CDR1 SGHVS and CDR2 FQNEAQ. CDR3 sequence reads: CASSLAQGGSYNEQFF. The CDR3 DNA is TGTGCCAGCAGCTTAGCCCAGGGGGGCTCCTACAATGAGCAGTTCTTC.

This clone was counted once. This chain links TRBV7-2 with TRBJ2-2, with D possibly matching TRBD1 (5 bases). Germline CDR1 and CDR2: SGHTA and FQGNSA. V was clipped by 1 base and J by 7 bases, with 10 bases between them. This CDR3 is built from 14 residues. This CDR3 is CASSLGGHLGELFF. The CDR3 bases are TGTGCCAGCAGCTTAGGAGGACATCTCGGGGAGCTGTTTTTT.

V gene TRBV30 combines with J gene TRBJ2-3; 12 nucleotides agree with TRBD2. Germline V lookup: CDR1 GTSNPN, CDR2 SVGIG (reference sequence). The CDR3 contains 16 residues. Unmatched junction bases numbered 5, after V lost 3 bases and J lost 1 base. The CDR3 loop reads CAWSPGLAGRTDTQYF. For the CDR3, the DNA is TGTGCCTGGAGCCCAGGACTAGCGGGGCGCACAGATACGCAGTATTTT.

This chain joins TRBV19 and TRBJ1-1; D might be TRBD1 (6 bases). Germline V gives CDR1 LNHDA, CDR2 SQIVND (reference sequence). V lost 4 bases, J lost 10 bases, and 22 bases lay in between. The CDR3 loop spans 15 amino acids. CDR3 in amino acids: CASSTIATGTVGAFF. The CDR3 DNA sequence: TGTGCCAGTAGTACTATAGCGACAGGAACGGTCGGAGCTTTCTTT.

This clone showed up just once. This CDR3 is also generated by other DNA sequences in the sample. The genes are TRBV5-1 and TRBJ2-1, with TRBD2 identical over 12 bases. Germline V gives CDR1 SGHRS, CDR2 YFSETQ. The CDR3 extends over 15 amino acids. V was clipped by 4 bases and J by 5 bases; unmatched bases: 4. CDR3 region: CASSALAGGDNEQFF. CDR3 sequence (DNA): TGCGCCAGCAGCGCCCTAGCGGGAGGGGACAATGAGCAGTTCTTC.

A few counts support this clone. The J gene is TRBJ2-5, the V gene TRBV5-3; TRBD1 is a possible D gene (5 bases). TRBV5-3 is known as an ORF, though its function is uncertain. The CDR3 sequence is 13 residues long. The germline V and J ends were trimmed by 1 base and 7 bases, with 11 bases remaining between them. Here the CDR3 reads CARSLRGGGTQYF. DNA for the CDR3: TGTGCCAGAAGCTTGAGGGGCGGCGGGACCCAGTACTTC.

The chain carries TRBV7-6 and TRBJ2-1; 7 nucleotides agree with TRBD2. The ends lost 4 bases at V and 5 bases at J; junction bases unmatched: 5. The CDR3 is made up of 14 amino acids. Germline-derived CDR1 and CDR2 are SGHVS and FNYEAQ. The CDR3 coding sequence is TGTGCCAGCAGCTCAGAAGCGGGAAACAATGAGCAGTTCTTC. Its translation: CASSSEAGNNEQFF.

The V gene is TRBV6-1, the J gene TRBJ1-2; TRBD1 matches 8 bases. This CDR3 region has 14 residues. CDR1 MNHNS and CDR2 SASEGT come from the germline V gene. V shed 3 bases and J 2 bases; nucleotides not matched to a gene: 2. CDR3 sequence: CASSEQGANYGYTF. The CDR3, as DNA: TGTGCCAGCAGTGAGCAGGGGGCGAACTATGGCTACACCTTC.

There are a few counts of this clone. The CDR3 sequence: CASRNNPNTEAFF. Here the CDR3 DNA reads TGTGCCAGCAGGAACAACCCCAACACTGAAGCTTTCTTT. The chain links TRBV6-1 to TRBJ1-1; no reliable D call. Germline V gene sequence: CDR1 MNHNS, CDR2 SASEGT. The CDR3 is 13 residues long. V lost 6 bases to trimming and J lost 2 bases, with 10 bases between them.

The rearrangement uses TRBV28 and TRBJ2-7; perhaps TRBD2 as D (5 bases). CDR1 and CDR2 (germline): MDHEN, SYDVKM. This CDR3 has 15 amino acids. V was pared by 5 bases and J by 7 bases, with 21 bases between. CDR3 sequence: CASSPPTGIVREQYF. In nucleotides, the CDR3 is TGTGCCAGCAGTCCTCCGACGGGGATCGTACGAGAGCAGTACTTC.

The V call is TRBV14, the J call TRBJ1-2, with 7 bases fitting TRBD1. The CDR3 has 16 residues. The V and J ends lost 5 bases and 2 bases, in that order; junction bases with no gene match: 11. Germline V lookup: CDR1 SGHDN, CDR2 FVKESK. In DNA form, the CDR3 reads TGTGCCAGCAGCACTAGGGGCCGGGACAGAAACTATGGCTACACCTTC. Protein sequence: CASSTRGRDRNYGYTF.

The chain recombines TRBV9 with TRBJ2-3, with D unclear. V lost 0 bases to trimming and J lost 2 bases, with 10 bases between them. Per the germline V gene, CDR1 is SGDLS and CDR2 is YYNGEE. CDR3 length: 15 residues. The CDR3 loop reads CASSVGQINTDTQYF. CDR3 DNA sequence: TGTGCCAGCAGCGTAGGGCAGATAAACACAGATACGCAGTATTTT.

The rearrangement joins TRBV6-6 to TRBJ2-2; D is ambiguous. V was pared by 8 bases and J by 0 bases, with 13 bases between. Germline V gives CDR1 MNHNY, CDR2 SVGAGI (reference sequence). The CDR3 is made up of 15 amino acids. CDR3 protein: CASSPGISNTGELFF. The CDR3 bases are TGTGCCAGCTCCCCGGGTATCTCGAACACCGGGGAGCTGTTTTTT.

The chain carries TRBV30 and TRBJ2-7; 10 bases line up with TRBD2. Germline V lookup: CDR1 GTSNPN, CDR2 SVGIG (reference sequence). The V gene end was trimmed by 2 bases and the J gene end by 3 bases; junction bases not matched to a gene: 4. This CDR3 region has 14 residues. The CDR3 bases are TGTGCCTGGAGTAGACTAGCGGGCAGCTACGAGCAGTACTTC. Residues: CAWSRLAGSYEQYF.

The rearrangement links TRBV5-6 to TRBJ2-7, with D possibly TRBD1 on 7 matching bases. V lost 4 bases, J lost 4 bases, and 15 bases lay in between. The germline gives CDR1 SGHDT, CDR2 YYEEEE. This CDR3 has 14 residues. The CDR3 DNA follows: TGTGCCAGCAGCCAAACAGGGGACTGGTACGAGCAGTACTTC. Translating gives CASSQTGDWYEQYF.

The chain links TRBV30 to TRBJ2-5, with a tentative D call TRBD2 (6 bases). The J call is doubtful: the DNA matches TRBJ2-7 better. This CDR3 has 14 amino acids. Germline V CDR1 and CDR2: GTSNPN, SVGIG (reference sequence). The CDR3, as DNA: TGTGCCTGGAGTTTGGGAGGACAACCTTACGAGCAGTACTTC. This translates into CAWSLGGQPYEQYF.

V usage is TRBV28 and J usage is TRBJ2-7; a possible D gene is TRBD2 (6 bases). This CDR3 contains 16 residues. V was cut by 6 bases and J by 9 bases, with 27 bases left in between. Germline CDR1 is MDHEN and CDR2 is SYDVKM. DNA of the CDR3: TGTGCCAGCAGCATCCCCGGGGGATCACCCTCCTCGGTGCAGTACTTC. Protein: CASSIPGGSPSSVQYF.

V gene TRBV5-8 combines with J gene TRBJ1-3; TRBD1 is a possible D gene (5 bases). This CDR3 spans 18 amino acids. V was shortened by 0 bases and J by 0 bases, with 16 bases between the two germline ends. Looked up from germline, CDR1 is SGHTS and CDR2 is YDEGEE. The CDR3 loop is CASSLVRGAGDSGNTIYF. Written as DNA, the CDR3 is TGTGCCAGCAGCTTGGTTAGGGGTGCGGGCGACTCTGGAAACACCATATATTTT.

This clone was seen a handful of times. A much larger clonotype is one base distant, so this may be a read error. The V and J genes are TRBV9 and TRBJ2-7; 8 nucleotides line up with TRBD2. V lost 2 bases and J lost 0; bases outside the gene matches: 7. In germline, CDR1 is SGDLS, CDR2 YYNGEE. The CDR3 has 16 residues. CDR3 DNA: TGTGCCAGCAGCGTGAGTAGCGGGGTAAGCTCCTACGAGCAGTACTTC. Amino acid sequence: CASSVSSGVSSYEQYF.

This clone was picked up many times. This sequence joins TRBV10-3 and TRBJ2-3; D uncertain. The CDR3 contains 13 residues. Germline CDR1 is ENHRY and CDR2 is SYGVKD. With 0 bases removed from V and 0 bases from J, the gap between germline ends came to 1 base. CDR3 DNA sequence: TGTGCCATCAGTGAGTCGAGCACAGATACGCAGTATTTT. Translating gives CAISESSTDTQYF.

This clone was detected a few times. The chain joins TRBV5-4 to TRBJ1-1; the D is unclear. Germline loops: CDR1 SGHNT, CDR2 YYREEE (reference sequence). This CDR3 is 14 amino acids long. Trimming removed 4 bases at V and 1 base at J, with 11 bases between. CDR3 loop: CASSHRNGNTEAFF. CDR3 DNA: TGTGCCAGCAGCCATCGGAACGGGAACACTGAAGCTTTCTTT.

This rearrangement joins TRBV4-2 to TRBJ2-7; D not resolved. The CDR3 is 15 amino acids. Trimming removed 0 bases at V and 2 bases at J, with 11 bases between. Per germline, CDR1 LGHNA and CDR2 YNFKEQ. As DNA, the CDR3 is TGTGCCAGCAGCCAAGAATTCCTCCAAACCTACGAGCAGTACTTC. Translating it yields CASSQEFLQTYEQYF.

The chain couples TRBV9 to TRBJ2-7; D might be TRBD1 or TRBD2, each matching 5 bases. V lost 3 bases to trimming and J lost 0 bases, with 13 bases between them. The CDR3 consists of 15 residues. The germline CDR1 and CDR2 sequences are SGDLS and YYNGEE. The CDR3 coding sequence is TGTGCCAGCAGCGCAACCGGGACCCACTCCTACGAGCAGTACTTC. It yields the protein CASSATGTHSYEQYF.